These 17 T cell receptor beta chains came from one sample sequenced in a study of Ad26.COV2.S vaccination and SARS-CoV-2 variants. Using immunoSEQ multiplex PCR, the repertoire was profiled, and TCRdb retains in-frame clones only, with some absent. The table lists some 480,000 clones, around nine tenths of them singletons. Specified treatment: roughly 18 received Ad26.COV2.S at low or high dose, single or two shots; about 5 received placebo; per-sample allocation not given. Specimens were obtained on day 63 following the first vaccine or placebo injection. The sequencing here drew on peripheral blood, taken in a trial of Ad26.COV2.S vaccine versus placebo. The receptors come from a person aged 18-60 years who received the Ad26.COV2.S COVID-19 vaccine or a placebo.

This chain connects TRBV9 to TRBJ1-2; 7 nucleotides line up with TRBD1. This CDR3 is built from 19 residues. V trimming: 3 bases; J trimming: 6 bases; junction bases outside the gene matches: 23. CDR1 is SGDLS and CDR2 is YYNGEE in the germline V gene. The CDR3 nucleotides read TGTGCCAGCAGCGGTGGGAATCTTGAAGGGGGCGATAGGAGGGATGGCTACACCTTC. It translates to CASSGGNLEGGDRRDGYTF.

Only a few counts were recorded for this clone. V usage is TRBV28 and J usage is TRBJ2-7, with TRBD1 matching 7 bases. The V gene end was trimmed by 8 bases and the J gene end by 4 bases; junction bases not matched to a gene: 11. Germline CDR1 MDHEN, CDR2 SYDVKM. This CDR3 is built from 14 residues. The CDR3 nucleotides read TGTGCCAGCCACCCCGGGACAGCACCTTACGAGCAGTACTTC. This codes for CASHPGTAPYEQYF.

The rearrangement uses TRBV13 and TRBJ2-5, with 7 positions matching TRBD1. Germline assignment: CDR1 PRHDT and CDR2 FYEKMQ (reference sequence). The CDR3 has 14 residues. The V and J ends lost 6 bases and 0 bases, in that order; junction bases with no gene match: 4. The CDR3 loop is CASSPTGNQETQYF. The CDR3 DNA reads TGTGCCAGCAGTCCGACAGGGAACCAAGAGACCCAGTACTTC.

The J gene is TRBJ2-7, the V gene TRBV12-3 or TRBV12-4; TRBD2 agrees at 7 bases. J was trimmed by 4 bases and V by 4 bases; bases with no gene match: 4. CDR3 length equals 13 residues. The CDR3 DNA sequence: TGTGCCAGCAGTTCGGCGGGAGAGTACGAGCAGTACTTC. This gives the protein CASSSAGEYEQYF.

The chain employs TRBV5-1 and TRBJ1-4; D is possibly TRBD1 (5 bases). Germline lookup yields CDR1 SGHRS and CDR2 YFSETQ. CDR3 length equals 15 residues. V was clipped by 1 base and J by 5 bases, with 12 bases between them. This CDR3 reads CASSLPGGVNEKLFF. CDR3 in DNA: TGCGCCAGCAGCTTGCCGGGGGGAGTAAATGAAAAACTGTTTTTT.

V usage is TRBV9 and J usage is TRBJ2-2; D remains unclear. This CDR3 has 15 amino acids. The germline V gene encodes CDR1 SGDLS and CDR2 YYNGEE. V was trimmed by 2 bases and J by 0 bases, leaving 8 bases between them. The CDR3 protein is CASSVVHTNTGELFF. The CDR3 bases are TGTGCCAGCAGCGTTGTACATACGAACACCGGGGAGCTGTTTTTT.

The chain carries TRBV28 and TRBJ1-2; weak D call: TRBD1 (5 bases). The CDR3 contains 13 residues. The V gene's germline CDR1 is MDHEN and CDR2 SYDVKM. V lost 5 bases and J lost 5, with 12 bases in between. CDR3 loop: CASSVGAGYGYTF. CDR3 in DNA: TGTGCCAGCAGTGTCGGGGCAGGTTATGGCTACACCTTC.

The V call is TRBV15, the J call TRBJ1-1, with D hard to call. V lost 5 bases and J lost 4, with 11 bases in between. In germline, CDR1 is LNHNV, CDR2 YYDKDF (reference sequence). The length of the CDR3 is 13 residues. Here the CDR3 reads CATSVNWGTEAFF. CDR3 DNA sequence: TGTGCCACCAGCGTTAACTGGGGCACTGAAGCTTTCTTT.

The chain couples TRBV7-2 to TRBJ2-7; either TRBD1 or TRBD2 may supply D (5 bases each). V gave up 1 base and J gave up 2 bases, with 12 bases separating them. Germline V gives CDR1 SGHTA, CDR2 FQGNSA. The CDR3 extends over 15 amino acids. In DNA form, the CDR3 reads TGTGCCAGCAGCTTAGAGAGGGGACCAACCTACGAGCAGTACTTC. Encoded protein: CASSLERGPTYEQYF.

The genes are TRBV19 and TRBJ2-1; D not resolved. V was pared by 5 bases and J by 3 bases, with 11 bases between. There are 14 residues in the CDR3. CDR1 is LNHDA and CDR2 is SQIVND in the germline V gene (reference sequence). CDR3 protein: CASSVKNHYNEQFF. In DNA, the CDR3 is TGTGCCAGTAGTGTCAAGAATCACTACAATGAGCAGTTCTTC.

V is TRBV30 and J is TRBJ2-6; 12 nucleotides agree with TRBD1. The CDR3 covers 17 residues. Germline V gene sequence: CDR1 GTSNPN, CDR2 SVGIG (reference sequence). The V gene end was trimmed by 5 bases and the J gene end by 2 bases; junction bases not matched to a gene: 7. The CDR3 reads CAWLRGQGAAGANVLTF. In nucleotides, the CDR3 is TGTGCCTGGCTTAGGGGACAGGGGGCGGCTGGGGCCAACGTCCTGACTTTC.

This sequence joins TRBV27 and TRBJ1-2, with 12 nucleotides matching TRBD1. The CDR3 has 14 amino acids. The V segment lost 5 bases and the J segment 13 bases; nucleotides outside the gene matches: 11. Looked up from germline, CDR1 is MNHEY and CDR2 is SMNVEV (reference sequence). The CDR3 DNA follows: TGTGCCAGCAGTCCCTCCTCGGGACAGGGGGCATCCACCTTC. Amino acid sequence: CASSPSSGQGASTF.

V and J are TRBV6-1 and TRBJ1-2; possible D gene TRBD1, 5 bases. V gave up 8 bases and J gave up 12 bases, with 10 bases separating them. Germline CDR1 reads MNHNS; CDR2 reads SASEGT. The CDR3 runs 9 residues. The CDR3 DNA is TGTGCCAGCGGGGCAGCTAACACCTTC. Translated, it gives CASGAANTF.

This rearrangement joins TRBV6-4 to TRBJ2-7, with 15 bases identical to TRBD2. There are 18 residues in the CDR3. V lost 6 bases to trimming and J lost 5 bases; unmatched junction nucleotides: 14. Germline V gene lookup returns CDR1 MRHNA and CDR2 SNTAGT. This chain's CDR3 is CASRGDPGLAGGKDEQYF. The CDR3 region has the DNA TGTGCCAGCAGGGGCGACCCTGGACTAGCGGGAGGGAAAGACGAGCAGTACTTC.

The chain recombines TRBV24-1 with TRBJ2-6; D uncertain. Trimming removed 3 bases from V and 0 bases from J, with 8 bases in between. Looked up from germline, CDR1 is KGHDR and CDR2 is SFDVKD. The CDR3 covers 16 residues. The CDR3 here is CATSDHSVSGANVLTF. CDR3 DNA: TGTGCCACCAGTGATCACTCAGTCTCTGGGGCCAACGTCCTGACTTTC.

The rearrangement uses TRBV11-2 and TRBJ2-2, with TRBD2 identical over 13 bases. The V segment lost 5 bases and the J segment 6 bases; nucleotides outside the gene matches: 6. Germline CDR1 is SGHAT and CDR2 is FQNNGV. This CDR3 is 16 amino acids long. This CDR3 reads CASSVGLAGVAGELFF. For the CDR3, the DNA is TGTGCCAGCAGCGTCGGACTAGCGGGAGTCGCCGGGGAGCTGTTTTTT.

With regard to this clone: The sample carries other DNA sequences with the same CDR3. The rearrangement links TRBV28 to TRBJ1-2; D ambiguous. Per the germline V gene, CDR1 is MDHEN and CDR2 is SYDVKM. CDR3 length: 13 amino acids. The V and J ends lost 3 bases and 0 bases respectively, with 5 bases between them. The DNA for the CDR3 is TGTGCCAGCAGTTTGACTGCTAACTATGGCTACACCTTC. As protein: CASSLTANYGYTF.